Listed here are 32 T cell receptor beta chains from one sample, sequenced in a study of CD8 T cells in ankylosing spondylitis. Via MiXCR, TCRdb re-called the 5' RACE reads, giving one row per CDR3 protein. Of around 120,000 distinct CDR3 sequences listed, approximately 13% are singletons. The sequenced sample consisted of blood, either unsorted or a sorted T cell fraction (not recorded which). The receptor source for this set is a female donor with ankylosing spondylitis or in good health (not recorded which).

This clonotype was recorded at least ten times. The V call is TRBV12-3 or TRBV12-4, the J call TRBJ1-1; D uncertain. The CDR3 covers 14 residues. Trimming pared 6 bases from V and 0 bases from J, leaving 11 bases between. CDR3 loop: CASSPLSLNTEAFF. CDR3 in DNA: TGTGCCAGCAGCCCGCTGAGTTTGAACACTGAAGCTTTCTTT.

The V and J genes are TRBV12-3 or TRBV12-4 and TRBJ2-5; 12 nucleotides match TRBD1. The CDR3 loop spans 15 amino acids. Losses at the gene ends were 6 bases for V and 6 bases for J; bases not matched to a gene: 8. The CDR3 nucleotides read TGTGCCAGCAGGATCGGGACAGGGGGCGCGAAGACCCAGTACTTC. Its protein is CASRIGTGGAKTQYF.

This clonotype was recorded a few times. The rearrangement links TRBV10-3 to TRBJ2-5; a possible D gene is TRBD1 (6 bases). CDR3 length: 13 amino acids. Trimming took 6 bases from V and 5 from J, leaving 13 bases between them. CDR1 and CDR2 (germline): ENHRY, SYGVKD. The CDR3 region is CAISRGVRETQYF. The CDR3 region has the DNA TGTGCCATCAGCAGGGGTGTACGGGAGACCCAGTACTTC.

The CDR3 DNA sequence: TGTGCCAGCAGCTTAGTGGCTAGCGGGGGTTTCTACGAGCAGTACTTC. Residues: CASSLVASGGFYEQYF. The V and J genes are TRBV7-2 and TRBJ2-7; 10 positions agree with TRBD2. Germline trimming cut 1 base from V and 3 bases from J; bases unmatched to any gene: 6. The CDR3 totals 16 residues. The V gene's germline CDR1 is SGHTA and CDR2 FQGNSA.

In regard to this clonotype: The junction does not match germline at one end; this may be a read error. The genes are TRBV5-1 and TRBJ2-2; D is tentatively TRBD1 or TRBD2 (5 bases each). There are 16 residues in the CDR3. The germline V gene has CDR1 SGHRS and CDR2 YFSETQ. In nucleotides, the CDR3 is TGCGCCAGCAGCTTAGCGCCAAGGGGTCCCACCGGGGAGTTGTTTTTT. This gives the protein CASSLAPRGPTGELFF.

This clonotype has more than one count but fewer than ten. The chain uses TRBV19 and TRBJ2-1; 11 positions match TRBD1. The V gene's germline CDR1 is LNHDA and CDR2 SQIVND (reference sequence). V lost 7 bases to trimming and J lost 8 bases; unmatched junction nucleotides: 10. CDR3 length equals 15 residues. CDR3 coding DNA: TGTGCCAGTAAGCCCCTCAGGACAGGGGGCGATGAGCAGTTCTTC. Protein product: CASKPLRTGGDEQFF.

This chain joins TRBV20-1 and TRBJ2-1; weak D call: TRBD1 (5 bases). The CDR3 is 12 amino acids. The germline CDR1 and CDR2 sequences are DFQATT and SNEGSKA (reference sequence). CDR3 region: CSALPGGAEQFF. CDR3 nucleotide sequence: TGCAGCGCTCTCCCAGGTGGGGCTGAGCAGTTCTTC.

This clonotype was seen at least ten times. This chain uses TRBV20-1 with TRBJ2-2; D remains ambiguous. V was clipped by 3 bases and J by 0 bases, with 8 bases between them. Germline lookup yields CDR1 DFQATT and CDR2 SNEGSKA (reference sequence). The CDR3 is made up of 14 amino acids. The CDR3: CSASKGPNTGELFF. CDR3 sequence (DNA): TGCAGTGCTAGTAAGGGCCCGAACACCGGGGAGCTGTTTTTT.

The CDR3 spells CASSSYSGTGTVKETQYF. The CDR3 DNA is TGTGCCAGCAGCTCATATTCCGGGACAGGGACTGTTAAAGAGACCCAGTACTTC. This chain connects TRBV11-1 to TRBJ2-5, with 9 bases lining up with TRBD1. Germline lookup yields CDR1 SGHAT and CDR2 FQDESV (reference sequence). This CDR3 is 18 amino acids long. Trimming at V came to 4 bases and at J to 3 bases, leaving 15 bases not matched to a gene.

This clonotype was counted many times. The chain employs TRBV29-1 and TRBJ1-1, with unresolved D. Germline CDR1 is SQVTM and CDR2 is ANQGSEA. V gave up 3 bases and J gave up 8 bases, with 16 bases separating them. This CDR3 comprises 13 residues. As DNA, the CDR3 is TGCAGCGTTGAGGGTAATTCAAACGTAGAAGCTTTCTTT. Amino acids: CSVEGNSNVEAFF. The full variable domain, in which reference TRBV29-1 and TRBJ1-1 provide the parts outside the CDR3, is SAVISQKPSRDICQRGTSLTIQCQVDSQVTMMFWYRQQPGQSLTLIATANQGSEATYESGFVIDKFPISRPNLTFSTLTVSNMSPEDSSIYLCSVEGNSNVEAFFGQGTRLTVV.

The rearrangement links TRBV3-1 to TRBJ1-6, with D unclear. This CDR3 is built from 14 residues. Trimming cost V 4 bases and J 8 bases, with 12 bases left between them. In germline, CDR1 is LGHDT, CDR2 YNNKEL (reference sequence). CDR3 loop: CASSPDWRDSPLHF. DNA of the CDR3: TGTGCCAGCAGCCCTGACTGGAGGGATTCACCCCTCCACTTT.

This clonotype was seen a handful of times. J is TRBJ2-3 and V is TRBV28; D is unresolved. This CDR3 is 13 amino acids long. Per germline, CDR1 MDHEN and CDR2 SYDVKM. V was cut by 5 bases and J by 2 bases, with 8 bases left in between. CDR3 bases: TGTGCCAGCAGTAGACCTAACACAGATACGCAGTATTTT. Its translation is CASSRPNTDTQYF.

The genes are TRBV18 and TRBJ2-5, with D unclear. Trimming pared 2 bases from V and 7 bases from J, leaving 14 bases between. Germline-derived CDR1 and CDR2 are KGHSH and LQKENI. CDR3 length: 14 residues. The CDR3 here is CASSPEKASGTQYF. CDR3 sequence (DNA): TGTGCCAGCTCACCAGAGAAGGCCTCGGGGACCCAGTACTTC.

This clonotype has a count of ten or more. The chain uses TRBV18 and TRBJ2-7, with 8 nucleotides matching TRBD2. The CDR3 has 16 amino acids. Germline CDR1 reads KGHSH; CDR2 reads LQKENI. V lost 3 bases, J lost 1 base, and 8 bases stayed unmatched. CDR3 amino acids: CASSPPVGLGSYEQYF. CDR3 bases: TGTGCCAGCTCACCCCCTGTGGGACTAGGTTCCTACGAGCAGTACTTC.

DNA for the CDR3: TGTGCCAGCAGTCGATTAAAGGGGGACAGGGGTGGAGATACGCAGTATTTT. Encoded protein: CASSRLKGDRGGDTQYF. The gene calls are TRBV6-1 and TRBJ2-3; 10 bases line up with TRBD1. The J segment lost 5 bases and the V segment lost 5 bases, leaving 13 bases of the junction unmatched. CDR3 length: 17 amino acids. The germline gives CDR1 MNHNS, CDR2 SASEGT.

This clonotype occurred many times. The CDR3, as DNA: TGTGCCAGCAGCAGGAGCTTTGTAAGGGACCGAGATACGCAGTATTTT. Its translation: CASSRSFVRDRDTQYF. The chain has TRBV6-1 and TRBJ2-3; D is tentatively TRBD1 or TRBD2 (5 bases each). The CDR3 is made up of 16 amino acids. Trimming cost V 6 bases and J 5 bases, with 21 bases left between them. Looked up from germline, CDR1 is MNHNS and CDR2 is SASEGT.

The sample holds a few counts of this clonotype. The rearrangement uses TRBV20-1 and TRBJ2-7, with TRBD2 matching over 9 bases. Unmatched junction bases numbered 15, after V lost 4 bases and J lost 5 bases. CDR3 length: 16 residues. Germline CDR1 reads DFQATT; CDR2 reads SNEGSKA (reference sequence). Here the CDR3 DNA reads TGCAGTGCTATTTTTGGAAATAGCGGGAGTATCAACGAGCAGTACTTC. It codes for CSAIFGNSGSINEQYF.

At least ten counts were recorded for this clonotype. The V and J genes are TRBV27 and TRBJ1-2, with 7 bases identical to TRBD1. Per the germline V gene, CDR1 is MNHEY and CDR2 is SMNVEV (reference sequence). With V trimmed by 5 bases and J by 0 bases, 12 bases remained unmatched. The CDR3 length is 17 residues. CDR3 bases: TGTGCCAGCAGTGCTCAACAGGGGCAGTTAGCTAACTATGGCTACACCTTC. Encoded protein: CASSAQQGQLANYGYTF.

This clonotype was recorded at least ten times. The V and J genes are TRBV5-1 and TRBJ1-1; D possibly corresponds to TRBD1 (6 bases). Germline V gives CDR1 SGHRS, CDR2 YFSETQ. The V and J ends lost 4 bases and 0 bases respectively, with 10 bases between them. The CDR3 is made up of 14 amino acids. This CDR3 is CASSTSGVNTEAFF. CDR3 DNA: TGCGCCAGCAGCACCTCAGGGGTGAACACTGAAGCTTTCTTT. Filled out from reference TRBV5-1 and TRBJ1-1, the complete variable domain reads KAGVTQTPRYLIKTRGQQVTLSCSPISGHRSVSWYQQTPGQGLQFLFEYFSETQRNKGNFPGRFSGRQFSNSRSEMNVSTLELGDSALYLCASSTSGVNTEAFFGQGTRLTVV.

The genes are TRBV7-8 and TRBJ2-1, with 12 positions matching TRBD2. The germline V gene has CDR1 SGHVS and CDR2 FQNEAQ. There are 16 residues in the CDR3. After removal of 1 base from V and 5 bases from J, the junction contained 3 bases not matched to a gene. CDR3 sequence: CASSLDRTSGNNEQFF. The CDR3 DNA sequence: TGTGCCAGCAGCTTAGATAGGACTAGCGGGAACAATGAGCAGTTCTTC.

This clonotype was seen many times. The chain joins TRBV5-1 to TRBJ1-1; D ambiguous. This CDR3 is built from 14 residues. V was cut by 0 bases and J by 1 base, with 7 bases left in between. Germline V gene lookup returns CDR1 SGHRS and CDR2 YFSETQ. DNA for the CDR3: TGCGCCAGCAGCTTGGGGACTGGGAACACTGAAGCTTTCTTT. Its translation is CASSLGTGNTEAFF.

The table lists this clonotype with many counts. A junction end diverges from the germline sequence, so it may reflect a read error. The V gene is TRBV6-1, the J gene TRBJ2-3, with TRBD2 matching 9 bases. There are 15 residues in the CDR3. In germline, CDR1 is MNHNS, CDR2 SASEGT. The CDR3, as DNA: TGTGCCAGCAATGAATTAGCGGGAGAGGGATATACGCAGTATTTT. Its protein product is CASNELAGEGYTQYF.

This clonotype was seen repeatedly, ten times or more. The chain joins TRBV20-1 to TRBJ2-2, with D possibly matching TRBD2 (6 bases). V was trimmed by 6 bases and J by 0 bases, leaving 11 bases between them. The CDR3 runs 14 residues. The germline V gene has CDR1 DFQATT and CDR2 SNEGSKA (reference sequence). Here the CDR3 reads CSATGVTNTGELFF. Here the CDR3 DNA reads TGCAGTGCGACGGGGGTGACGAACACCGGGGAGCTGTTTTTT.

This clonotype was counted between two and nine times. This rearrangement joins TRBV12-3 or TRBV12-4 to TRBJ2-3, with 10 bases lining up with TRBD1. The CDR3 loop spans 16 amino acids. V lost 5 bases, J lost 0 bases, and 5 bases stayed unmatched. CDR3 sequence (DNA): TGTGCCAGCAGTCCCCGGACAGGGGGAAGCACAGATACGCAGTATTTT. Its protein product is CASSPRTGGSTDTQYF.

The chain couples TRBV7-2 to TRBJ2-7; 8 bases agree with TRBD2. J lost 3 bases, V lost 2 bases, and 9 bases had no gene match. This CDR3 is 16 amino acids long. The germline V gene has CDR1 SGHTA and CDR2 FQGNSA. CDR3 nucleotide sequence: TGTGCCAGCAGCTTAAGGAGCGGGGGCTCCTACTACGAGCAGTACTTC. Encoded protein: CASSLRSGGSYYEQYF.

This clonotype was picked up a small number of times. This sequence joins TRBV7-3 and TRBJ2-3; 7 bases agree with TRBD1. The V and J ends lost 2 bases and 1 base, in that order; junction bases with no gene match: 3. This CDR3 spans 15 amino acids. Germline-derived CDR1 and CDR2 are SGHTA and FQGTGA. In DNA, the CDR3 is TGTGCCAGCAGCTTAGGAGGACAGGGCACAGATACGCAGTATTTT. Protein: CASSLGGQGTDTQYF.

This clonotype was seen many times. J is TRBJ1-5 and V is TRBV20-1; D gene ambiguous. This CDR3 is 13 amino acids long. V gave up 0 bases and J gave up 4 bases, with 7 bases separating them. Germline-derived CDR1 and CDR2 are DFQATT and SNEGSKA (reference sequence). CDR3: CSAREYLNQPQHF. CDR3 sequence (DNA): TGCAGTGCTAGAGAATATTTAAATCAGCCCCAGCATTTT.

J is TRBJ2-7 and V is TRBV6-1; 9 nucleotides match TRBD1. Germline V lookup: CDR1 MNHNS, CDR2 SASEGT. V shed 6 bases, J shed 2 bases, and the junction held 8 bases outside the gene matches. The CDR3 loop spans 15 amino acids. The CDR3 region has the DNA TGTGCCAGCAGCCCGGGCCGGACAGGGGCCTACGAGCAGTACTTC. It encodes CASSPGRTGAYEQYF.

The rearrangement uses TRBV19 and TRBJ2-1, with D perhaps TRBD1 (6 bases). The V and J ends lost 2 bases and 6 bases respectively, with 14 bases between them. Per the germline V gene, CDR1 is LNHDA and CDR2 is SQIVND (reference sequence). The CDR3 extends over 15 amino acids. CDR3 coding DNA: TGTGCCAGTAGTATAAAAGACGAACAGGGCAATGAGCAGTTCTTC. Translated: CASSIKDEQGNEQFF.

The chain is built from TRBV18 and TRBJ2-1; 10 positions agree with TRBD2. The V gene end was trimmed by 3 bases and the J gene end by 12 bases; junction bases not matched to a gene: 29. The CDR3 is 21 amino acids. Germline V CDR1 and CDR2: KGHSH, LQKENI. CDR3 nucleotides: TGTGCCAGCTCACCCTCCATAGCGGGAGGACCCACCATGAGAACTACAATGAGGCAGTTCTTC. Amino acids: CASSPSIAGGPTMRTTMRQFF.

V gene TRBV6-4 combines with J gene TRBJ1-1; TRBD1 is a possible D gene (6 bases). V lost 2 bases and J 10 bases, leaving 14 bases between the germline ends. Germline assignment: CDR1 MRHNA and CDR2 SNTAGT. The CDR3 extends over 13 amino acids. The CDR3 sequence is CASSDNGGFRAFF. CDR3 in DNA: TGTGCCAGCAGTGACAATGGGGGCTTCAGAGCTTTCTTT.

The chain employs TRBV5-1 and TRBJ2-3, with a tentative D call TRBD2 (5 bases). The CDR3 contains 14 residues. CDR1 and CDR2 from the germline V gene are SGHRS and YFSETQ. V lost 2 bases and J lost 8, with 15 bases in between. As DNA, the CDR3 is TGCGCCAGCAGCTTTGCGGGCCGCGAGGGTACGCAGTATTTT. Protein: CASSFAGREGTQYF.